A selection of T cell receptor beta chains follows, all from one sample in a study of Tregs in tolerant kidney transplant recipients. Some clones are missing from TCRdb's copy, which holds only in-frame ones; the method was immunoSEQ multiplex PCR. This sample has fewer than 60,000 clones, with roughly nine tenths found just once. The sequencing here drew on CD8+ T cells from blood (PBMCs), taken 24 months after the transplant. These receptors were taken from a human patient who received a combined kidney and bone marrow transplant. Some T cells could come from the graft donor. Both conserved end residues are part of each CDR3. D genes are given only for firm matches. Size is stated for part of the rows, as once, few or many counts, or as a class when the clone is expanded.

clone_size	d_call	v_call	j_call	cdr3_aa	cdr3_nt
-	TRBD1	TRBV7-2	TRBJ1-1	CASSFWDSESEAFF	TGTGCCAGCAGCTTCTGGGACAGCGAGTCTGAAGCTTTCTTT
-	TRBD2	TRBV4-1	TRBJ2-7	CASSLSGGAPNEQYF	TGCGCCAGCAGCCTTAGCGGGGGGGCCCCAAACGAGCAGTACTTC
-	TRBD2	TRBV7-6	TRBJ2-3	CASSRSGAGPSTDTQYF	TGTGCCAGCAGCAGATCAGGAGCGGGACCTAGCACAGATACGCAGTATTTT
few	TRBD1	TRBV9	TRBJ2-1	CASSVDIRGIFVEQFF	TGTGCCAGCAGCGTAGATATCAGGGGGATCTTCGTTGAGCAGTTCTTC
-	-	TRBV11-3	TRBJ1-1	CASSLGTATEAFF	TGTGCCAGCAGCTTAGGGACAGCCACTGAAGCTTTCTTT
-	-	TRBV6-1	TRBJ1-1	CATGINTEAFF	TGTGCTACAGGGATCAACACTGAAGCTTTCTTT
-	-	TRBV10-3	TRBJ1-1	CAISDRQSQSTEAFF	TGTGCCATCAGTGATAGACAGAGCCAGAGCACTGAAGCTTTCTTT
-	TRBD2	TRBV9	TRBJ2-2	CASSVGPSGSETGELFF	TGTGCCAGCAGCGTAGGTCCTAGCGGGAGCGAAACCGGGGAGCTGTTTTTT
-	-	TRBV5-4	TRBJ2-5	CASSPFWAAEGQETQYF	TGTGCCAGCAGCCCCTTTTGGGCAGCAGAAGGCCAAGAGACCCAGTACTTC
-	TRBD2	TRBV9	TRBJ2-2	CASSAGGGTTGELFF	TGTGCCAGCAGCGCGGGAGGGGGGACCACCGGGGAGCTGTTTTTT
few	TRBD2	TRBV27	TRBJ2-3	CASNYGLAGTDTQYF	TGTGCCAGCAACTACGGACTAGCAGGGACAGATACGCAGTATTTT
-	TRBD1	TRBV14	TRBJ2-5	CASSQPGQGALWETQYF	TGTGCCAGCAGCCAACCGGGACAGGGGGCTTTATGGGAGACCCAGTACTTC
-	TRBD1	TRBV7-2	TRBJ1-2	CASSLGPGTGLNYGYTF	TGTGCCAGCAGCTTAGGCCCCGGGACAGGTTTAAACTATGGCTACACCTTC
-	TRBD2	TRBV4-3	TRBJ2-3	CASSQKAGGLGSTDTQYF	TGCGCCAGCAGCCAGAAAGCGGGAGGGTTGGGATCCACAGATACGCAGTATTTT
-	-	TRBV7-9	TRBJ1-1	CASSVALGGEDTEAFF	TGTGCCAGCAGCGTCGCACTTGGGGGGGAGGACACTGAAGCTTTCTTT
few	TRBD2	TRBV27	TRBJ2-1	CASSAGTSGRHEQFF	TGTGCCAGCAGCGCCGGGACTAGCGGGAGACATGAGCAGTTCTTC
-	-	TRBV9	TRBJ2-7	CASSDETYEQYF	TGTGCCAGCAGCGACGAGACCTACGAGCAGTACTTC
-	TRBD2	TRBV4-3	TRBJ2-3	CASSQAPLAGVDHTQYF	TGCGCCAGCAGCCAAGCCCCCCTAGCGGGAGTGGATCATACGCAGTATTTT
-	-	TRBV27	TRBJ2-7	CASIGNSYEQYF	TGTGCCAGCATTGGCAACTCCTACGAGCAGTACTTC
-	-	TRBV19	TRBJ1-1	CASSVDRNTEAFF	TGTGCCAGTAGTGTCGACAGGAACACTGAAGCTTTCTTT
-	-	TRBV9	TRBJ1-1	CASSQDLNTEAFF	TGTGCCAGCAGCCAGGATTTGAACACTGAAGCTTTCTTT
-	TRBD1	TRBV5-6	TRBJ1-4	CASSSGDRELFF	TGTGCCAGCAGTAGTGGGGACAGGGAACTGTTTTTT